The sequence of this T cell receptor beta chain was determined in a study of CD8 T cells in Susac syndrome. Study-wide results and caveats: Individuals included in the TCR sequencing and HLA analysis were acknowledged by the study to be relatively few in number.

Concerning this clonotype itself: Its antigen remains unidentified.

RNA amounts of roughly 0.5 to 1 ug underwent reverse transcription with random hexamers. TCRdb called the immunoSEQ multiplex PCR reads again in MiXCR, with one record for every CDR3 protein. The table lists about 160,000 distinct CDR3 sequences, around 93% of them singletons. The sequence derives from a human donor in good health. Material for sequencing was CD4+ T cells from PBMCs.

The CDR3 DNA sequence: TGTGCCAGCAGGCCCGGACATGGGGGCTCCTACGAGCAGTACTTC. Protein sequence: CASRPGHGGSYEQYF. This chain links TRBV6-5 with TRBJ2-7, with D perhaps TRBD1 or TRBD2 (5 bases each). Germline V lookup: CDR1 MNHEY, CDR2 SVGAGI. This CDR3 region has 15 residues. V shed 6 bases and J shed 0 bases, with 15 bases lying between them.